The present TCR beta chain was sequenced within a study of control samples from healthy donors and cancer patients. Assay: immunoSEQ multiplex PCR; the TCRdb copy retains only in-frame clones and omits some. Among under 200,000 clones, approximately 90% were seen once, and the ten largest hold about 0.64%. CDR3 length: 15 residues. Trimming cost V 7 bases and J 4 bases; bases outside gene matches: 9. CDR1 is MDHEN, CDR2 SYDVKM, per germline. The chain links TRBV28 to TRBJ2-3; 9 nucleotides match TRBD1. The sample taken for sequencing was blood. This clonotype originated in a woman aged 25 to 39 in good health. CDR3: CASTLPGTGPDTQYF. In DNA, the CDR3 is TGTGCCAGCACCCTACCCGGGACAGGGCCAGATACGCAGTATTTT. Looking up the rest from reference TRBV28 and TRBJ2-3 gives the full variable domain: DVKVTQSSRYLVKRTGEKVFLECVQDMDHENMFWYRQDPGLGLRLIYFSYDVKMKEKGDIPEGYSVSREKKERFSLILESASTNQTSMYLCASTLPGTGPDTQYFGPGTRLTVL.